This T cell receptor beta chain was found in a study of blood T cell repertoires in COVID-19 (dated by TCRdb to 2020 to 2021). In terms of the full investigation: Samples from collaborators originated in the United States, Italy and Spain and spanned both the acute and convalescent phases of COVID-19. Where available, HLA class I and class II types were obtained from metadata supplied by the sample provider rather than from assay-based typing. The dataset comprised deeply sampled blood TCRbeta repertoires from subjects exposed to, actively infected with, or recovered from COVID-19. The repertoires were released in a freely available public database intended as a resource for research on the immune response to SARS-CoV-2. The samples were drawn from two sources: the first 160 participants of the ongoing ImmuneRACE study, and approximately 1,300 subjects contributed by 6 global collaborators. A de-identified subject ID, COVID-19 status, age in years and sex were almost always included in the sample metadata. The prospective study material was composed of cDNA or gDNA derived from T cells, B-cell-depleted T cells, or PBMCs. Points the paper makes about the study in general: How much clinical and demographic metadata was included differed by source and by participant, and the metadata was provided uncurated.

TCRbeta CDR3 regions were amplified from genomic DNA by means of the immunoSEQ Assay, a bias-controlled multiplex PCR. Concerning the study's data processing: Within the assay, amplification of reference gene primers was used to estimate how many nucleated cells each sample contained. To quantify the absolute abundance of each unique TCRbeta CDR3 rearrangement, sequence reads were collapsed and filtered. For each sample, productive Simpson clonality was calculated by taking the square root of Simpson's diversity index across productive rearrangements. The table comes from immuneACCESS by way of TCRdb, which keeps in-frame sequences with V and J called. Part of the clones is missing from these tables; in studies checked, under half for an unresolved V gene and the rest for unknown reasons. V, J and clone size are those of that table, while D and trimming were read from the DNA. This sample gives some 190,000 clones in total; roughly nine tenths of them show up just once. The top ten constitute under 2.5% of the sample.

Enrolling through a virtual design, the prospective study's participants ranged in age from roughly 18 to 90 years and lived across 20 to 30 United States geographic areas. In the prospective study, cohorts were assigned on the basis of participant-reported clinical history obtained from a screening survey and a study questionnaire. In the prospective study, whole blood, serum and a nasopharyngeal or oropharyngeal swab were collected from each participant by mobile phlebotomists. Over a roughly two-month period, participants in the prospective study had the option of providing additional blood draws and questionnaires. Prospective study blood samples were shipped either frozen or at room temperature before DNA extraction. Worth noting for this clone: No antigen is known for it. No base qualities exist here, and no much larger clone lies one base off it.

The receptor was isolated from a woman aged 40 to 50 with acute COVID-19. Sequenced input: PBMCs or T cells enriched from blood (not recorded which).

The CDR3 in this case is CASSPGTGGRGFF. In nucleotide form, the sequence is TGTGCCAGCAGCCCGGGGACTGGGGGTCGGGGGTTCTTC. Here the chain combines TRBV7-2 and TRBJ2-1; a tentative D match to TRBD2 spans 6 bases. The cysteine opens and the phenylalanine closes a CDR3 of 13 amino acids. Only the CDR3 region is kept as DNA, spanning 39 bases read in frame from base 1. CDR1 and CDR2 are read off the germline V gene as SGHTA and FQGNSA. The junction shows trimming of 5 bases on V and 15 bases on J, plus 20 bases between the germline ends.